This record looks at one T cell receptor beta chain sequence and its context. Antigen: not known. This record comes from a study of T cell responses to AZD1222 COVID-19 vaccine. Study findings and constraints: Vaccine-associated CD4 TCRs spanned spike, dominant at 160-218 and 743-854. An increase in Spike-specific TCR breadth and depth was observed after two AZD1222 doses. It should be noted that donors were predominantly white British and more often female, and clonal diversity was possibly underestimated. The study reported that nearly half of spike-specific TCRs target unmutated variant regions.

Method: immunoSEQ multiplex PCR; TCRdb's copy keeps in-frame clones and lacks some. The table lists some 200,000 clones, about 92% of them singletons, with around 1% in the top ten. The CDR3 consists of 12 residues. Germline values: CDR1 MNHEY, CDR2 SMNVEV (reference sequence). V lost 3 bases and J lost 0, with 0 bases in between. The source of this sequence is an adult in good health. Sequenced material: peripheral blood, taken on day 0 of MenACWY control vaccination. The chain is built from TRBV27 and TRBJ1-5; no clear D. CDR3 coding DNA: TGTGCCAGCAGTTTTAGCAATCAGCCCCAGCATTTT. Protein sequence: CASSFSNQPQHF.